These T cell receptor beta chains were read from a single sample in a study of CD8 T cells in Susac syndrome. TCRdb re-analysed the immunoSEQ multiplex PCR reads in MiXCR, keeping a single row per CDR3 protein. This sample has 150,000 to 200,000 distinct CDR3 sequences, with approximately 96% found just once. The source material was CD8+ T cells from PBMCs. These receptors were collected from a human donor with multiple sclerosis. CDR3s include the opening cysteine and the closing phenylalanine or tryptophan. The order of the fields is J gene, V gene, clone size, CDR3 protein. Where a row states a size, it is once, few, many or the class of an expanded clone; other rows omit it.

j_gene: TRBJ2-5
v_gene: TRBV2
abundance: .
CDR3aa: CASDPSGGAVQETQYF

j_gene: TRBJ2-5
v_gene: TRBV9
abundance: .
CDR3aa: CASSQTSYQETQYF

j_gene: TRBJ2-3
v_gene: TRBV15
abundance: .
CDR3aa: CATSRVKDTQYF

j_gene: TRBJ2-1
v_gene: TRBV30
abundance: .
CDR3aa: CAWSELAGGWHEQFF

j_gene: TRBJ1-2
v_gene: TRBV5-1
abundance: .
CDR3aa: CASSSPDRGLLDGYTF

j_gene: TRBJ1-4
v_gene: TRBV29-1
abundance: .
CDR3aa: CSVLLRDHNEKLFF

j_gene: TRBJ1-4
v_gene: TRBV19
abundance: .
CDR3aa: CASRGQGAGDEKLFF

j_gene: TRBJ2-6
v_gene: TRBV27
abundance: .
CDR3aa: CASSFLAGGTGANVLTF

j_gene: TRBJ1-1
v_gene: TRBV5-1
abundance: .
CDR3aa: CASSSGQRDTEAFF

j_gene: TRBJ1-2
v_gene: TRBV12-3/TRBV12-4
abundance: .
CDR3aa: CASSIPGRHGYTF

j_gene: TRBJ1-1
v_gene: TRBV3-1
abundance: .
CDR3aa: CASSQMPRVGTEAFF

j_gene: TRBJ1-5
v_gene: TRBV12-5
abundance: once
CDR3aa: CASATTGHQPQHF

j_gene: TRBJ1-2
v_gene: TRBV29-1
abundance: .
CDR3aa: CSVLTGGRYGYTF

j_gene: TRBJ1-5
v_gene: TRBV30
abundance: once
CDR3aa: CAWSEEDSKPQHF

j_gene: TRBJ2-5
v_gene: TRBV23-1
abundance: .
CDR3aa: CASSQRDRGPLTQETQYF

j_gene: TRBJ2-1
v_gene: TRBV27
abundance: .
CDR3aa: CASSRSGRGSYNEQFF

j_gene: TRBJ2-1
v_gene: TRBV7-9
abundance: .
CDR3aa: CASSLSDRGPYNEQFF

j_gene: TRBJ1-1
v_gene: TRBV5-1
abundance: .
CDR3aa: CASSWGGGVTEAFF

j_gene: TRBJ2-5
v_gene: TRBV7-9
abundance: .
CDR3aa: CASSFWASGYQETQYF

j_gene: TRBJ1-2
v_gene: TRBV9
abundance: .
CDR3aa: CASSEGGYYGYTF

j_gene: TRBJ1-5
v_gene: TRBV29-1
abundance: once
CDR3aa: CSVLQGYGNQPQHF

j_gene: TRBJ1-1
v_gene: TRBV28
abundance: .
CDR3aa: CASSPRQGQAFF